Shown below are 27 T cell receptor beta chains from a single sample sequenced in a study of blood T cell repertoires in COVID-19. Assay: immunoSEQ multiplex PCR; the TCRdb copy retains only in-frame clones and omits some. This table has about 170,000 clones, 87% appearing once. The specimen was peripheral blood. All receptors come from a man younger than 30 with active or convalescent COVID-19.

This sequence joins TRBV14 and TRBJ2-7; 9 bases are shared with TRBD2. J was trimmed by 3 bases and V by 1 base; bases with no gene match: 7. This CDR3 contains 16 residues. Looked up from germline, CDR1 is SGHDN and CDR2 is FVKESK. The DNA for the CDR3 is TGTGCCAGCAGCCAAGCTTTGGGACTAGCACTCTACGAGCAGTACTTC. This sequence encodes CASSQALGLALYEQYF.

The rearrangement uses TRBV6-6 and TRBJ1-2; D is uncertain. Trimming took off 0 bases at V and 5 bases at J, with 10 bases between the two ends. The CDR3 runs 14 residues. Per the germline V gene, CDR1 is MNHNY and CDR2 is SVGAGI (reference sequence). The CDR3 nucleotides are TGTGCCAGCAGTTACTCCCCTACAGATTATGGCTACACCTTC. It codes for CASSYSPTDYGYTF.

V is TRBV5-8 and J is TRBJ1-5; D ambiguous. Germline V lookup: CDR1 SGHTS, CDR2 YDEGEE. CDR3 length: 13 amino acids. Trimming stripped 4 bases from V and 5 bases from J, with 10 bases between. CDR3 coding DNA: TGTGCCAGCAGCCCGCGACGGGATCAGCCCCAGCATTTT. Translating gives CASSPRRDQPQHF.

The V and J genes are TRBV27 and TRBJ1-5; maybe TRBD1 (6 bases). This CDR3 contains 17 residues. CDR1 and CDR2 (germline): MNHEY, SMNVEV (reference sequence). V was shortened by 0 bases and J by 7 bases, with 19 bases between the two germline ends. CDR3 nucleotide sequence: TGTGCCAGCAGTTTATCGTGGGGGCCAGGTCGCGGCCAGCCCCAGCATTTT. Translated: CASSLSWGPGRGQPQHF.

Regarding this clone: An end of the junction differs from the germline gene, which may be a read error. This chain connects TRBV30 to TRBJ2-1, with 9 bases aligning to TRBD2. Germline V gene data show CDR1 as GTSNPN and CDR2 as SVGIG (reference sequence). The CDR3 contains 11 residues. The CDR3 here is CAWSVLAGLIF. The DNA for the CDR3 is TGTGCCTGGAGTGTGCTAGCGGGATTGATCTTC.

The gene calls are TRBV5-1 and TRBJ2-3; D unresolved. This CDR3 region has 14 residues. CDR1 and CDR2 (germline): SGHRS, YFSETQ. V was shortened by 9 bases and J by 1 base, with 15 bases between the two germline ends. The CDR3 spells CATRPGERTDTQYF. The CDR3 nucleotides are TGCGCCACCAGACCTGGTGAGCGCACAGATACGCAGTATTTT.

This clone was picked up a small number of times. The genes are TRBV6-2 or TRBV6-3 and TRBJ2-1, with D hard to call. Germline lookup yields CDR1 MNHEY and CDR2 SVGEGT. The CDR3 is 16 residues long. V lost 5 bases, J lost 5 bases, and 19 bases lay in between. The CDR3 protein is CASSTRLVAADNEQFF. As DNA, the CDR3 is TGTGCCAGCAGTACCCGACTGGTCGCTGCTGACAATGAGCAGTTCTTC.

This rearrangement joins TRBV15 to TRBJ2-2, with TRBD2 identical over 10 bases. V was clipped by 3 bases and J by 5 bases; unmatched bases: 15. CDR1 is LNHNV and CDR2 is YYDKDF in the germline V gene (reference sequence). The CDR3 length is 19 residues. The CDR3 is CATSSPLGLAGVRTGELFF. CDR3 nucleotides: TGTGCCACCAGCAGCCCTCTCGGGCTAGCGGGAGTAAGGACCGGGGAGCTGTTTTTT.

The V call is TRBV12-3 or TRBV12-4, the J call TRBJ1-6, with D unresolved. The V end was cut by 8 bases, the J end by 7 bases, with 12 bases between. The CDR3 contains 13 residues. CDR3 region: CASQSAGNSPLHF. In DNA form, the CDR3 reads TGTGCCAGCCAGAGCGCCGGGAATTCACCCCTCCACTTT.

The chain combines TRBV5-4 with TRBJ2-2; a weak D match, TRBD2 (6 bases). Germline V gene data show CDR1 as SGHNT and CDR2 as YYREEE (reference sequence). V was shortened by 4 bases and J by 2 bases, with 15 bases between the two germline ends. The CDR3 totals 16 residues. The CDR3 DNA sequence: TGTGCCAGCAGCCTATCCGGGACTGTTAACACCGGGGAGCTGTTTTTT. It codes for CASSLSGTVNTGELFF.

This chain links TRBV18 with TRBJ1-2; 7 bases are shared with TRBD1. The length of the CDR3 is 16 residues. CDR1 is KGHSH, CDR2 LQKENI, per germline. V gave up 0 bases and J gave up 4 bases; unmatched junction bases: 8. CDR3 amino acids: CASSPPGTVKFYGYTF. CDR3 nucleotides: TGTGCCAGCTCACCACCGGGGACAGTCAAATTCTATGGCTACACCTTC. The entire variable domain, with the rest obtained from reference TRBV18 and TRBJ1-2, is as follows: NAGVMQNPRHLVRRRGQEARLRCSPMKGHSHVYWYRQLPEEGLKFMVYLQKENIIDESGMPKERFSAEFPKEGPSILRIQQVVRGDSAAYFCASSPPGTVKFYGYTFGSGTRLTVV.

The chain carries TRBV7-2 and TRBJ1-3; TRBD1 might be the D (6 bases). Trimming removed 3 bases at V and 0 bases at J, with 12 bases between. CDR1 SGHTA and CDR2 FQGNSA come from the germline V gene. The CDR3 totals 16 residues. CDR3 DNA: TGTGCCAGCAGCTTCCAGACACAGGGCTCTGGAAACACCATATATTTT. Protein product: CASSFQTQGSGNTIYF.

This clone was observed a single time. This sequence joins TRBV3-1 (or the pseudogene TRBV3-2) and TRBJ2-3, with 9 bases lining up with TRBD1. The germline gives CDR1 LGHDT, CDR2 YNNKEL (reference sequence). The CDR3 has 14 residues. J gave up 6 bases and V 5 bases, and 6 bases lay outside the gene matches. As DNA, the CDR3 is TGTGCCAGCAGCTGGGGACAGGGAAGTGATACGCAGTATTTT. As protein: CASSWGQGSDTQYF.

The V gene is TRBV19, the J gene TRBJ1-1; the D is unclear. Trimming took off 6 bases at V and 0 bases at J, with 14 bases between the two ends. CDR3 length equals 15 residues. Germline CDR1 reads LNHDA; CDR2 reads SQIVND (reference sequence). Written as DNA, the CDR3 is TGTGCCAGTAGCCGGGGATCGGGCCTGAACACTGAAGCTTTCTTT. Its protein is CASSRGSGLNTEAFF.

The V and J genes are TRBV29-1 and TRBJ1-2; D unclear. V lost 1 base and J 3 bases, leaving 15 bases between the germline ends. The CDR3 totals 15 residues. Germline assignment: CDR1 SQVTM and CDR2 ANQGSEA. As DNA, the CDR3 is TGCAGCGTTGAAGTACCCCGCGCGGAACACTATGGCTACACCTTC. Translation gives CSVEVPRAEHYGYTF.

J is TRBJ2-3 and V is TRBV6-6; TRBD2 aligns across 8 bases. The CDR3 sequence is 19 residues long. V trimming: 5 bases; J trimming: 2 bases; junction bases outside the gene matches: 18. Germline CDR1 is MNHNY and CDR2 is SVGAGI (reference sequence). The CDR3 loop reads CASSPSGGRLAGPTDTQYF. CDR3 bases: TGTGCCAGCAGTCCCTCGGGTGGTCGGCTAGCGGGTCCCACAGATACGCAGTATTTT.

V gene TRBV7-2 combines with J gene TRBJ1-1, with 7 bases lining up with TRBD1. The CDR3 has 14 amino acids. With 3 bases clipped from V and 1 base from J, the junction kept 2 bases outside the gene matches. The V gene's germline CDR1 is SGHTA and CDR2 FQGNSA. The DNA for the CDR3 is TGTGCCAGCAGCTTCGGACAGGAGAACACTGAAGCTTTCTTT. It specifies CASSFGQENTEAFF.

The genes are TRBV27 and TRBJ1-3; D ambiguous. CDR3 size: 16 residues. Germline V gene lookup returns CDR1 MNHEY and CDR2 SMNVEV (reference sequence). V was cut by 2 bases and J by 2 bases, with 13 bases left in between. DNA of the CDR3: TGTGCCAGCAGTTTAGCTTATCCGGGTACTGGAAACACCATATATTTT. Encoded protein: CASSLAYPGTGNTIYF.

V gene TRBV10-1 combines with J gene TRBJ1-6; no clear D. Germline assignment: CDR1 WNHNN and CDR2 SYGVQD (reference sequence). The CDR3 is 19 residues long. V was clipped by 4 bases and J by 6 bases, with 25 bases between them. The CDR3 DNA follows: TGCGCCAGCAGTGGGTCGCCGGGTTACCCACTGGCCGTTAATTCACCCCTCCACTTT. This sequence encodes CASSGSPGYPLAVNSPLHF.

The chain has TRBV5-4 and TRBJ1-2, with TRBD1 as a possible D gene (5 bases). The germline V gene has CDR1 SGHNT and CDR2 YYREEE (reference sequence). Trimming stripped 0 bases from V and 8 bases from J, with 17 bases between. The CDR3 spans 15 residues. CDR3 loop: CASSLVLDQGSGYTF. The CDR3 DNA is TGTGCCAGCAGCTTGGTTCTAGACCAGGGCAGCGGCTACACCTTC.

V usage is TRBV7-7 and J usage is TRBJ1-1; TRBD1 might be the D (6 bases). V was clipped by 5 bases and J by 1 base, with 8 bases between them. The CDR3 runs to 13 residues. Germline assignment: CDR1 SSHAT and CDR2 FNYEAQ (reference sequence). The CDR3 DNA reads TGTGCCAGCAGCCAGGGACAGAACACTGAAGCTTTCTTT. Protein sequence: CASSQGQNTEAFF.

The V call is TRBV19, the J call TRBJ2-1, with 8 bases fitting TRBD2. Germline V CDR1 and CDR2: LNHDA, SQIVND (reference sequence). The CDR3 contains 16 residues. Trimming took 5 bases from V and 11 from J; bases not matched to a gene: 17. The CDR3 DNA sequence: TGTGCCAGTAGTCCCGATAGGCTAGCGGGCGTAGAGCAGCAGTTCTTC. The encoded protein is CASSPDRLAGVEQQFF.

The chain combines TRBV2 with TRBJ2-1; the D gene is possibly TRBD1 (6 bases). The CDR3 has 13 residues. V was shortened by 4 bases and J by 14 bases, with 18 bases between the two germline ends. CDR1 is SNHLY, CDR2 FYNNEI, per germline. CDR3: CASSATGQIGKFF. The CDR3 region has the DNA TGTGCCAGCAGTGCCACCGGACAGATTGGAAAGTTCTTC.

The chain uses TRBV5-1 and TRBJ2-3; perhaps TRBD1 as D (6 bases). The CDR3 covers 17 residues. Germline V gives CDR1 SGHRS, CDR2 YFSETQ. V lost 2 bases and J 4 bases, leaving 20 bases between the germline ends. The CDR3 is CASSFGAGAGNADTQYF. CDR3 DNA sequence: TGCGCCAGCAGCTTCGGAGCAGGGGCAGGGAACGCAGATACGCAGTATTTT.

The genes are TRBV7-7 and TRBJ2-5, with D hard to call. The CDR3 has 15 amino acids. V lost 1 base to trimming and J lost 2 bases, with 11 bases between them. The germline V gene encodes CDR1 SSHAT and CDR2 FNYEAQ (reference sequence). This CDR3 reads CASSLGRRVQETQYF. In nucleotides, the CDR3 is TGTGCCAGCAGCTTAGGTCGTCGCGTTCAAGAGACCCAGTACTTC.

The J gene is TRBJ1-4, the V gene TRBV2, with D unclear. With 3 bases removed from V and 11 bases from J, the gap between germline ends came to 4 bases. CDR1 SNHLY and CDR2 FYNNEI come from the germline V gene. The CDR3 is 10 amino acids. DNA for the CDR3: TGTGCCAGCAGTGAGAGTAAACTGTTTTTT. Its translation is CASSESKLFF.

V usage is TRBV6-5 and J usage is TRBJ1-2, with no clear D. CDR1 MNHEY and CDR2 SVGAGI come from the germline V gene. Trimming cost V 7 bases and J 2 bases, with 17 bases left between them. The length of the CDR3 is 15 residues. For the CDR3, the DNA is TGTGCCAGCAACCAGAAAACCATCACCAACTATGGCTACACCTTC. Protein sequence: CASNQKTITNYGYTF.